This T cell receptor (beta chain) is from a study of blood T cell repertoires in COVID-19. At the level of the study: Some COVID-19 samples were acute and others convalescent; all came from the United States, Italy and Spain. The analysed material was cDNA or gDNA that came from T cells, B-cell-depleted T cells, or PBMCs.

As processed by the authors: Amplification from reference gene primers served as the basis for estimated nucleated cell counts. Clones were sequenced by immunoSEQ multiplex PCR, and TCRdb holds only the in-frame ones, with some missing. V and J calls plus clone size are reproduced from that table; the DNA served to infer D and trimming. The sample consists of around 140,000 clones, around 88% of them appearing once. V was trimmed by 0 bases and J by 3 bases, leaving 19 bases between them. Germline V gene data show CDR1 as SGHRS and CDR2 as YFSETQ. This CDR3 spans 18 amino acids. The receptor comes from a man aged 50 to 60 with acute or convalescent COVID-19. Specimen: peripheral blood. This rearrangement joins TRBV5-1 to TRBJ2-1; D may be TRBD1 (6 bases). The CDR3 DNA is TGCGCCAGCAGCTTGGCCAGGGGAGAGGGGTCCCACTACAATGAGCAGTTCTTC. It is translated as CASSLARGEGSHYNEQFF.